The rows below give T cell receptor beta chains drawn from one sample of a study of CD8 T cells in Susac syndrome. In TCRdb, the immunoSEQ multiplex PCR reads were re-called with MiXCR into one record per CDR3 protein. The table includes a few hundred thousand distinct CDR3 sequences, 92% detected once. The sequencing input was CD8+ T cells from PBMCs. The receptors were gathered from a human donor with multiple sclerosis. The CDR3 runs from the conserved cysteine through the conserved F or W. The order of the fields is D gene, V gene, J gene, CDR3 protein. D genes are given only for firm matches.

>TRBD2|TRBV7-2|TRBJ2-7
CASSSTSGTWYEQYF
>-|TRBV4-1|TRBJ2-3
CASSQILGGGAEGTDTQYF
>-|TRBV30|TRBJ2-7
CAWSVWGRPYEQYF
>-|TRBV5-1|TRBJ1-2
CASSPTGITPWYGYTF
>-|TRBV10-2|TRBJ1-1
CASSDPGTASMNTEAFF
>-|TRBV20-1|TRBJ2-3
CSARGGSPDTQYF
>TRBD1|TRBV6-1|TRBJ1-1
CASSAQGASMNTEAFF
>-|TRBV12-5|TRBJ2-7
CASGLADNGEQYF
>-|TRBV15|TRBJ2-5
CATSLGTGWGETQYF
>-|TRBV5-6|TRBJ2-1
CASRKRQAKVNEQFF
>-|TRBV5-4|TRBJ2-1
CASSAVSSYNEQFF
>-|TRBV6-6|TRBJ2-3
CASNGVTDTQYF
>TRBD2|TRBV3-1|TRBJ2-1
CASMGGGGYNEQFF
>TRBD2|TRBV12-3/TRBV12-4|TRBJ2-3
CASSHITTSITDTQYF
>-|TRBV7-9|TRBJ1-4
CASSSSVPGPDGEKLFF
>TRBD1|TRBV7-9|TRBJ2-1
CASSLLYGTGVGNEQFF
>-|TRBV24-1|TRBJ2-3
CATSENDGWGTDTQYF
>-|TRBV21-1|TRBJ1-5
CASSKGASTGHSNQPQHF
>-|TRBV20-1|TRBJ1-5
CSAREWSNSNQPQHF
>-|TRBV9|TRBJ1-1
CASSGRDTEAFF
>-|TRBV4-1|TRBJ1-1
CASSLGRGGGNTEAFF
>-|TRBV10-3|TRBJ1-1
CAIAVDQANTEAFF
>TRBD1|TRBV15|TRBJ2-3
CATSSETQGKATDTQYF
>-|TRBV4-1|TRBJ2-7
CASSSQGTPNYEQYF
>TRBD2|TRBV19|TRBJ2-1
CASSTRLADGHNEQFF
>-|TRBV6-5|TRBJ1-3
CASRGPNSGNTIYF
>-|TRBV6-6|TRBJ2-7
CAGGGIPYEQYF
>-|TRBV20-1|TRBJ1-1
CSAEPGRSLTPEAFF
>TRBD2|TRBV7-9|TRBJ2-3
CASSPSGSTDTQYF
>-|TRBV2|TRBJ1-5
CASSPGEGGNQPQHF
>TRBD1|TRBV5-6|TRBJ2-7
CASSYGTGMTSYEQYF
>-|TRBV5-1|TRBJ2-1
CASSSNYRADEQFF
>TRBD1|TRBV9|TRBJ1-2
CASSVGERGQGGIYGYTF
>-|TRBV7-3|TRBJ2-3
CASSPSGTDTQYF
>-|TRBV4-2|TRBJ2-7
CASSQAQGVSYEQYF
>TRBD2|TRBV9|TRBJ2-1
CASSVATGTSTYNEQFF
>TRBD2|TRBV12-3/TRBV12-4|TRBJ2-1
CASSGLAGGNEQFF
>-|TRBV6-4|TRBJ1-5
CASSDRPGGNQPQHF
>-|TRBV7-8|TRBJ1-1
CASSLEWGDASTEAFF
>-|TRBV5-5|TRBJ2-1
CASFHMDPNEQFF
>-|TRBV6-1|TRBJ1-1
CASVVWDTEAFF
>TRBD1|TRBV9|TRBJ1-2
CASSGDRVSLYGYTF
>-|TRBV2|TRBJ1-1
CASVRRANTEAFF
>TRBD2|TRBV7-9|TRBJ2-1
CASSHSLAGAGYNEQFF
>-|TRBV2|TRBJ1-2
CASVDRSLNYGYTF